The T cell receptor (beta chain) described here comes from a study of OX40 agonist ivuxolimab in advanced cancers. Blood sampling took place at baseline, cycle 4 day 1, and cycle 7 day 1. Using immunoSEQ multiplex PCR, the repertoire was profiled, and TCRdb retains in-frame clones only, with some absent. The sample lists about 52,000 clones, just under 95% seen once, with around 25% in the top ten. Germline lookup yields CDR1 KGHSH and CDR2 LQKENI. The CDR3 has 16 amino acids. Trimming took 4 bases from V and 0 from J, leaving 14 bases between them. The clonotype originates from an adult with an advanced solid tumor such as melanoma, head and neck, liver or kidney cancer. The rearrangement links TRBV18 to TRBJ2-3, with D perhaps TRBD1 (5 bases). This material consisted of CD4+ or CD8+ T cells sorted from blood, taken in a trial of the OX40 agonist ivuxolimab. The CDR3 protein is CASSLGDRLSTDTQYF. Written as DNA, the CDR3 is TGTGCCAGCTCACTAGGAGACAGACTTAGCACAGATACGCAGTATTTT.